Reported below is one TCR beta chain. Its antigen remains unidentified. The data belong to a study of CD8+ T cells in alopecia areata. Treatment reported: oral pan-JAK inhibitor, 5-10 mg twice daily. Peripheral blood and lesional scalp punch biopsies were taken from alopecia areata patients. Extracted RNA was reverse transcribed into cDNA, the sequencing template. TCRdb's table, derived via immunoSEQ multiplex PCR, lists solely in-frame clones and lacks some. The data contain some 190,000 clones, approximately 50% of them seen just once; the ten biggest clones take up 10%. Study-wide results and limits: Tofacitinib significantly brought down scalp clonality and expanded CD8+ clones among top 100. Scalp sequencing also captures normal skin's resident alphabeta T cells. Higher clonality than in normal scalp was seen in lesional scalp, especially alopecia totalis/universalis.

The clonotype was recovered from a human donor with alopecia areata. The sample here was CD8+ T cells sorted from blood, taken at approximately week 52, from a patient treated with tofacitinib.

The CDR3 loop reads CASSLDHGTEAFF. The CDR3 DNA sequence: TGCGCCAGCAGCTTGGACCACGGGACTGAAGCTTTCTTT. The chain combines TRBV5-1 with TRBJ1-1; D remains unclear. CDR1 is SGHRS and CDR2 is YFSETQ in the germline V gene. The CDR3 runs 13 residues. Trimming pared 0 bases from V and 5 bases from J, leaving 8 bases between.